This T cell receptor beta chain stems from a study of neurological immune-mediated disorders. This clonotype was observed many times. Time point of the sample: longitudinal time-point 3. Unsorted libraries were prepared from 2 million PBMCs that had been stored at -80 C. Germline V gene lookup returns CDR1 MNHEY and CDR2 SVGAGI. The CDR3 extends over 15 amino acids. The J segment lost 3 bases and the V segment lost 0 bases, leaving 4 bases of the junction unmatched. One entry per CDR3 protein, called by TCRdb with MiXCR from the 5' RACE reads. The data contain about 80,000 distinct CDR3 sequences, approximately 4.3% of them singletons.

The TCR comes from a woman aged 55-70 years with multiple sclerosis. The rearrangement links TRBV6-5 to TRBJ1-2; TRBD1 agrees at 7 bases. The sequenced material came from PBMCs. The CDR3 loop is CASSYSLTGYYGYTF. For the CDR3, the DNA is TGTGCCAGCAGTTACTCCTTGACAGGGTACTATGGCTACACCTTC.